Shown below are 31 T cell receptor beta chains from a single sample sequenced in a study of cytomegalovirus exposure and HLA in healthy donors. PCR employed 60 Vbeta and 13 Jbeta primers. The assay was immunoSEQ multiplex PCR, and TCRdb's table has in-frame clones only and misses some. The profile shows about 130,000 clones, around two thirds of them singletons. Sequencing used PBMCs. Every receptor here comes from a man aged 55 to 70 in good health and CMV-seropositive.

The chain recombines TRBV4-2 with TRBJ2-5; D is unresolved. V gave up 6 bases and J gave up 1 base, with 12 bases separating them. Germline V gives CDR1 LGHNA, CDR2 YNFKEQ. CDR3 length equals 14 residues. This CDR3 reads CASSNHTPQETQYF. The DNA for the CDR3 is TGTGCCAGCAGTAATCACACGCCCCAAGAGACCCAGTACTTC.

This clone showed up just once. The CDR3 nucleotides read TGTGCCAGCAGTTTACAGGGGGACCACGAGCAGTACTTC. This translates into CASSLQGDHEQYF. The rearrangement uses TRBV27 and TRBJ2-7; the match to TRBD1 covers 7 bases. The V gene end was trimmed by 2 bases and the J gene end by 5 bases; junction bases not matched to a gene: 3. Germline V gene data show CDR1 as MNHEY and CDR2 as SMNVEV (reference sequence). This CDR3 is built from 13 residues.

The rearrangement joins TRBV5-4 to TRBJ1-2; 7 bases are shared with TRBD1. V was pared by 2 bases and J by 6 bases, with 10 bases of the junction left unmatched. Germline V gene sequence: CDR1 SGHNT, CDR2 YYREEE (reference sequence). This CDR3 contains 15 residues. CDR3 bases: TGTGCCAGCAGCTTAATCCCACAGGGGATTCATGGCTACACCTTC. Its protein is CASSLIPQGIHGYTF.

The chain uses TRBV4-1 and TRBJ2-3; TRBD2 matches 13 bases. J gave up 2 bases and V 5 bases, and 10 bases lay outside the gene matches. Germline V gives CDR1 MGHRA, CDR2 YSYEKL. CDR3 size: 18 residues. The CDR3 loop reads CASSALIGLAGATDTQYF. CDR3 DNA: TGCGCCAGCAGCGCACTAATCGGACTAGCGGGGGCCACAGATACGCAGTATTTT.

The genes are TRBV2 and TRBJ1-6; 10 bases are shared with TRBD1. CDR3 size: 16 residues. J gave up 6 bases and V 5 bases, and 7 bases lay outside the gene matches. The V gene's germline CDR1 is SNHLY and CDR2 FYNNEI. The CDR3 sequence: CASSTFRDRGNSPLHF. The CDR3 DNA reads as TGTGCCAGCAGTACGTTCCGGGACAGGGGTAATTCACCCCTCCACTTT.

The genes are TRBV21-1 and TRBJ2-7; whether TRBD2, the table's D call, matches the DNA was not checked. TRBV21-1 is a recognized pseudogene. The CDR3 extends over 14 amino acids. The CDR3 DNA is TGTGCCAGCAGCACTCTAGCGGAGAACTACGAGCAGTACTTC. It is translated as CASSTLAENYEQYF.

This chain joins TRBV6-1 and TRBJ1-2, with no clear D. The CDR3 spans 12 residues. The germline V gene encodes CDR1 MNHNS and CDR2 SASEGT. Trimming took 4 bases from V and 3 from J, leaving 6 bases between them. The CDR3 here is CASSATYYGYTF. In DNA, the CDR3 is TGTGCCAGCAGTGCCACATACTATGGCTACACCTTC.

The chain uses TRBV13 and TRBJ1-1; D is uncertain. Germline CDR1 PRHDT, CDR2 FYEKMQ (reference sequence). CDR3 length: 14 amino acids. The V end was cut by 2 bases, the J end by 1 base, with 8 bases between. The DNA of the CDR3 is TGTGCCAGCAGCTTATTGGGGAGGAACACTGAAGCTTTCTTT. It is translated as CASSLLGRNTEAFF. Full variable domain (rest looked up from reference TRBV13 and TRBJ1-1): AAGVIQSPRHLIKEKRETATLKCYPIPRHDTVYWYQQGPGQDPQFLISFYEKMQSDKGSIPDRFSAQQFSDYHSELNMSSLELGDSALYFCASSLLGRNTEAFFGQGTRLTVV.

V is TRBV30 and J is TRBJ1-3, with D unclear. The CDR3 length is 14 residues. V was clipped by 4 bases and J by 0 bases, with 10 bases between them. Germline CDR1 and CDR2: GTSNPN and SVGIG (reference sequence). CDR3 amino acids: CAWNGSPSGNTIYF. CDR3 nucleotide sequence: TGTGCCTGGAACGGGAGCCCCTCTGGAAACACCATATATTTT.

The chain employs TRBV10-1 and TRBJ1-1; 10 positions agree with TRBD1. The CDR3 has 16 residues. Germline values: CDR1 WNHNN, CDR2 SYGVQD (reference sequence). J gave up 1 base and V 6 bases, and 8 bases lay outside the gene matches. The CDR3 protein is CASRMTGQGKNTEAFF. In DNA, the CDR3 is TGCGCCAGCAGAATGACGGGACAGGGGAAGAACACTGAAGCTTTCTTT.

This clone turned up a few times. The rearrangement links TRBV18 to TRBJ2-7; TRBD1 matches 7 bases. Germline assignment: CDR1 KGHSH and CDR2 LQKENI. V trimming: 4 bases; J trimming: 3 bases; junction bases outside the gene matches: 12. The CDR3 totals 16 residues. The CDR3 sequence is CASSLLPGTANYEQYF. The CDR3, as DNA: TGTGCCAGCTCACTACTACCGGGGACAGCTAACTACGAGCAGTACTTC.

J is TRBJ2-3 and V is TRBV4-1, with TRBD2 identical over 7 bases. The ends lost 5 bases at V and 2 bases at J; junction bases unmatched: 7. Germline loops: CDR1 MGHRA, CDR2 YSYEKL. The CDR3 is 15 amino acids. Here the CDR3 reads CASSSPGGSTDTQYF. CDR3 nucleotide sequence: TGCGCCAGCAGCTCCCCGGGGGGTTCCACAGATACGCAGTATTTT.

The V call is TRBV19, the J call TRBJ2-1; tentatively, D is TRBD1 (6 bases). Trimming took 5 bases from V and 0 from J, leaving 17 bases between them. The germline CDR1 and CDR2 sequences are LNHDA and SQIVND (reference sequence). The CDR3 loop spans 17 amino acids. The CDR3 here is CASSPYRAWLSYNEQFF. CDR3 sequence (DNA): TGTGCCAGTAGTCCCTACAGGGCTTGGCTCTCCTACAATGAGCAGTTCTTC.

The chain has TRBV27 and TRBJ2-2; 9 bases map to TRBD1. Germline CDR1 MNHEY, CDR2 SMNVEV (reference sequence). V was clipped by 11 bases and J by 4 bases; unmatched bases: 5. This CDR3 has 13 residues. DNA of the CDR3: TGTGCCGGCATGACAGGGGGCACCGGGGAGCTGTTTTTT. It translates to CAGMTGGTGELFF.

The chain combines TRBV14 with TRBJ2-6; no definite D call. Germline lookup yields CDR1 SGHDN and CDR2 FVKESK. The germline V and J ends were trimmed by 4 bases and 10 bases, with 8 bases remaining between them. This CDR3 contains 12 residues. The CDR3 protein is CASSRGLNVLTF. DNA for the CDR3: TGTGCCAGCAGCCGCGGCTTGAACGTCCTGACTTTC.

A few counts support this clone. Additional DNA sequences in this sample encode the identical CDR3. The CDR3 is CASSVARNTEAFF. The DNA of the CDR3 is TGTGCCAGCAGCGTAGCTCGGAACACTGAAGCTTTCTTT. V usage is TRBV9 and J usage is TRBJ1-1; D not certain. The CDR3 consists of 13 residues. Between the trimmed V and J ends, which lost 0 bases and 1 base, there was a span of 4 bases. Germline CDR1 is SGDLS and CDR2 is YYNGEE.

This clone was observed a handful of times. CDR3 protein: CASRVGGGAPLQYF. The CDR3 DNA sequence: TGCGCCAGCCGGGTGGGCGGGGGGGCCCCATTGCAGTATTTT. The rearrangement uses TRBV5-1 and TRBJ2-3; 9 bases are shared with TRBD2. CDR1 is SGHRS, CDR2 YFSETQ, per germline. This CDR3 region has 14 residues. The ends lost 7 bases at V and 11 bases at J; junction bases unmatched: 14. The full variable domain, its missing parts supplied by reference TRBV5-1 and TRBJ2-3, is KAGVTQTPRYLIKTRGQQVTLSCSPISGHRSVSWYQQTPGQGLQFLFEYFSETQRNKGNFPGRFSGRQFSNSRSEMNVSTLELGDSALYLCASRVGGGAPLQYFGPGTRLTVL.

This clone turned up a few times. This sequence joins TRBV10-3 and TRBJ1-1; D remains unclear. Deletions cut 0 bases from V and 0 bases from J, with 17 bases between. The CDR3 contains 18 residues. The V gene's germline CDR1 is ENHRY and CDR2 SYGVKD. CDR3 in DNA: TGTGCCATCAGTGAGTCGACTCGAGCGGGGAGGGTGAACACTGAAGCTTTCTTT. Amino acids: CAISESTRAGRVNTEAFF.

The V gene is TRBV30, the J gene TRBJ1-3; the D is unclear. Trimming took 2 bases from V and 4 from J, leaving 12 bases between them. Germline CDR1 and CDR2: GTSNPN and SVGIG (reference sequence). The CDR3 covers 14 residues. For the CDR3, the DNA is TGTGCCTGGAGTAACGGACTGGCGGGAAACACCATATATTTT. It yields the protein CAWSNGLAGNTIYF.

The chain joins TRBV9 to TRBJ2-3, with TRBD1 identical over 12 bases. Trimming cost V 3 bases and J 5 bases; bases outside gene matches: 13. Germline CDR1 reads SGDLS; CDR2 reads YYNGEE. The CDR3 has 18 amino acids. The CDR3 sequence is CASSASSLGTGGGDTQYF. The CDR3 DNA sequence: TGTGCCAGCAGCGCTAGTTCTCTAGGGACAGGGGGCGGAGATACGCAGTATTTT.

V usage is TRBV30 and J usage is TRBJ1-1; weak D call: TRBD1 (6 bases). Germline lookup yields CDR1 GTSNPN and CDR2 SVGIG (reference sequence). This CDR3 region has 18 residues. V gave up 4 bases and J gave up 4 bases, with 28 bases separating them. CDR3 loop: CAWILSPGGGRGGTEAFF. The CDR3 DNA is TGTGCCTGGATATTGAGCCCTGGGGGAGGGAGGGGGGGCACTGAAGCTTTCTTT.

This chain connects TRBV7-8 to TRBJ1-3; D uncertain. There are 15 residues in the CDR3. The V gene's germline CDR1 is SGHVS and CDR2 FQNEAQ. Trimming pared 4 bases from V and 0 bases from J, leaving 10 bases between. The CDR3 DNA is TGTGCCAGCAGCTATCGTGCGGGCTCTGGAAACACCATATATTTT. Protein product: CASSYRAGSGNTIYF.

The chain joins TRBV5-1 to TRBJ1-4; the D gene is possibly TRBD1 (6 bases). This CDR3 is built from 15 residues. CDR1 is SGHRS and CDR2 is YFSETQ in the germline V gene. V was cut by 0 bases and J by 7 bases, with 13 bases left in between. This chain's CDR3 is CASSLAGQGPEKLFF. The CDR3 nucleotides are TGCGCCAGCAGCTTGGCAGGGCAGGGGCCTGAAAAACTGTTTTTT.

The chain recombines TRBV4-1 with TRBJ2-7; a weak D match, TRBD2 (5 bases). The CDR3 runs to 14 residues. The ends were cut back, 0 bases at V and 3 bases at J, with 9 bases in the middle. In germline, CDR1 is MGHRA, CDR2 YSYEKL. CDR3 loop: CASSQERGDYEQYF. The CDR3 coding sequence is TGCGCCAGCAGCCAAGAACGGGGAGACTACGAGCAGTACTTC.

This clone was seen more than once but under ten times. The chain has TRBV5-1 and TRBJ2-7, with TRBD2 identical over 9 bases. The germline CDR1 and CDR2 sequences are SGHRS and YFSETQ. The trim removed 0 bases at V and 1 base at J, leaving 2 bases unmatched. The CDR3 runs 15 residues. Written as DNA, the CDR3 is TGCGCCAGCAGCTTGGATACTAGCGGGTCCTACGAGCAGTACTTC. This encodes CASSLDTSGSYEQYF. Full variable domain (remainder filled in from reference TRBV5-1 and TRBJ2-7): KAGVTQTPRYLIKTRGQQVTLSCSPISGHRSVSWYQQTPGQGLQFLFEYFSETQRNKGNFPGRFSGRQFSNSRSEMNVSTLELGDSALYLCASSLDTSGSYEQYFGPGTRLTVT.

J is TRBJ1-4 and V is TRBV20-1; D ambiguous. The V gene's germline CDR1 is DFQATT and CDR2 SNEGSKA (reference sequence). The CDR3 contains 11 residues. V was shortened by 0 bases and J by 7 bases, with 3 bases between the two germline ends. The CDR3 sequence is CSARDLEKLFF. CDR3 coding DNA: TGCAGTGCTAGAGATCTTGAAAAACTGTTTTTT.

The J gene is TRBJ1-4, the V gene TRBV4-1, with unresolved D. Per germline, CDR1 MGHRA and CDR2 YSYEKL. The germline V and J ends were trimmed by 4 bases and 7 bases, with 16 bases remaining between them. The CDR3 sequence is 15 residues long. The CDR3 DNA sequence: TGCGCCAGCAGCCGCCCAGGCAGCTTACTTGAAAAACTGTTTTTT. Protein: CASSRPGSLLEKLFF.

V and J are TRBV27 and TRBJ1-1; no clear D. The CDR3 runs to 11 residues. The V and J ends lost 6 bases and 5 bases respectively, with 7 bases between them. From germline, CDR1 is MNHEY and CDR2 SMNVEV (reference sequence). The CDR3 bases are TGTGCCAGCAGGAGAGAGACTGAAGCTTTCTTT. This sequence encodes CASRRETEAFF.

This clone was seen just once. The chain has TRBV6-5 and TRBJ2-7; weak D call: TRBD1 (6 bases). The V and J ends lost 4 bases and 3 bases respectively, with 16 bases between them. The CDR3 totals 15 residues. In germline, CDR1 is MNHEY, CDR2 SVGAGI. The CDR3 DNA reads TGTGCCAGCAGTTTCCGTGGGGGCCCGTACTACGAGCAGTACTTC. Its protein is CASSFRGGPYYEQYF.

CDR3: CASSLLPENEQFF. CDR3 nucleotides: TGTGCCAGCAGCTTGTTACCGGAGAATGAGCAGTTCTTC. The V and J genes are TRBV5-8 and TRBJ2-1; D ambiguous. Between the trimmed V and J ends, which lost 1 base and 7 bases, there was a span of 9 bases. This CDR3 is 13 amino acids long. The germline V gene has CDR1 SGHTS and CDR2 YDEGEE.

The rearrangement uses TRBV30 and TRBJ1-2; a weak D match, TRBD1 (6 bases). Germline CDR1 and CDR2: GTSNPN and SVGIG (reference sequence). V lost 2 bases to trimming and J lost 4 bases, with 11 bases between them. This CDR3 region has 13 residues. CDR3 in amino acids: CAWSTRTAYGYTF. DNA of the CDR3: TGTGCCTGGAGTACCCGGACAGCCTATGGCTACACCTTC. Using reference TRBV30 and TRBJ1-2 for the parts outside the CDR3, the full variable domain is SQTIHQWPATLVQPVGSPLSLECTVEGTSNPNLYWYRQAAGRGLQLLFYSVGIGQISSEVPQNLSASRPQDRQFILSSKKLLLSDSGFYLCAWSTRTAYGYTFGSGTRLTVV.